Following are 30 T cell receptor beta chains from one sample sequenced in a study of metastatic and nonmetastatic thyroid tumors. The entire patient cohort was treatment-naive prior to thyroid surgery. TCRdb ran MiXCR on the PCR reads. The top ten clones hold 15% to 20% of a sample with 5,000 to 7,500 clones, roughly a third of them seen once. Sequencing used adjacent normal tissue. These receptor sequences come from a female donor with papillary thyroid cancer or a benign thyroid nodule (not recorded which). Some clones in this sample may be carry-over from other donors' samples.

The table lists this clone with a few counts. The CDR3, as DNA: TGTGCCAGCAGTTACACAGGGGGCGGGACTGAAGCTTTCTTT. It is translated as CASSYTGGGTEAFF. The chain couples TRBV12-3 or TRBV12-4 to TRBJ1-1; 9 nucleotides agree with TRBD1. V lost 4 bases and J lost 5; bases outside the gene matches: 5. This CDR3 is built from 14 residues.

This clone turned up a few times. The rearrangement links TRBV6-5 to TRBJ2-5; TRBD2 agrees at 8 bases. Germline V gene lookup returns CDR1 MNHEY and CDR2 SVGAGI. This CDR3 spans 14 amino acids. The ends lost 2 bases at V and 10 bases at J; junction bases unmatched: 9. The CDR3 coding sequence is TGTGCCAGCAGTTACCCCGGGGGGGGACGGGGCCAGTACTTC. It specifies CASSYPGGGRGQYF.

The chain has TRBV2 and TRBJ2-7; the match to TRBD2 covers 7 bases. Germline CDR1 reads SNHLY; CDR2 reads FYNNEI. This CDR3 contains 12 residues. J lost 6 bases, V lost 7 bases, and 6 bases had no gene match. CDR3 protein: CASTSGGSEQYF. The CDR3 DNA is TGTGCCAGCACTAGCGGCGGGAGCGAGCAGTACTTC. Drawing the rest from reference TRBV2 and TRBJ2-7, the complete variable domain is EPEVTQTPSHQVTQMGQEVILRCVPISNHLYFYWYRQILGQKVEFLVSFYNNEISEKSEIFDDQFSVERPDGSNFTLKIRSTKLEDSAMYFCASTSGGSEQYFGPGTRLTVT.

This clone was counted only a few times. The V call is TRBV30, the J call TRBJ1-2; D possibly corresponds to TRBD1 (6 bases). The CDR3 loop spans 12 amino acids. The ends were cut back, 5 bases at V and 8 bases at J, with 15 bases in the middle. The germline V gene encodes CDR1 GTSNPN and CDR2 SVGIG (reference sequence). CDR3 region: CAWRGGAEGYTF. DNA for the CDR3: TGTGCCTGGCGAGGGGGGGCGGAGGGCTACACCTTC. Full variable domain (missing parts from reference TRBV30 and TRBJ1-2): SQTIHQWPATLVQPVGSPLSLECTVEGTSNPNLYWYRQAAGRGLQLLFYSVGIGQISSEVPQNLSASRPQDRQFILSSKKLLLSDSGFYLCAWRGGAEGYTFGSGTRLTVV.

This clone was picked up a small number of times. This chain joins TRBV12-5 and TRBJ2-7, with a tentative D call TRBD2 (6 bases). This CDR3 comprises 16 residues. Germline CDR1 LGHNT, CDR2 FRNRAP. V lost 1 base and J lost 3, with 16 bases in between. The CDR3: CASGLAGGPTIYEQYF. The DNA of the CDR3 is TGTGCTAGTGGTTTGGCCGGGGGACCGACGATCTACGAGCAGTACTTC.

This clone was observed a few times. The genes are TRBV2 and TRBJ1-2; TRBD1 is a possible D gene (5 bases). CDR1 is SNHLY and CDR2 is FYNNEI in the germline V gene. V was pared by 6 bases and J by 4 bases, with 15 bases between. The CDR3 is 14 amino acids. The CDR3: CASSVYGGSYGYTF. Written as DNA, the CDR3 is TGTGCCAGCAGCGTGTACGGGGGTAGCTATGGCTACACCTTC.

The J gene is TRBJ1-5, the V gene TRBV20-1; no clear D gene. The germline V gene has CDR1 DFQATT and CDR2 SNEGSKA (reference sequence). The CDR3 totals 14 residues. V lost 3 bases and J 0 bases, leaving 9 bases between the germline ends. CDR3 bases: TGCAGTGCTAGTCCGGGGAATAGCAATCAGCCCCAGCATTTT. As protein: CSASPGNSNQPQHF.

Many counts were recorded for this clone. With a much larger clone just one base away, this may be a read error. V gene TRBV5-4 combines with J gene TRBJ1-2; D possibly corresponds to TRBD1 (5 bases). CDR3 size: 15 residues. Germline V lookup: CDR1 SGHNT, CDR2 YYREEE (reference sequence). For the CDR3, the DNA is TGTGCCAGCAGCTTGGGAGGATTCTGGGACTATGGCAACACCTTC. It is translated as CASSLGGFWDYGNTF.

This clone was counted a few times. V and J are TRBV28 and TRBJ2-1; 11 bases fit TRBD1. J gave up 6 bases and V 2 bases, and 3 bases lay outside the gene matches. CDR1 and CDR2 from the germline V gene are MDHEN and SYDVKM. This CDR3 is built from 15 residues. This CDR3 is CASSLTGQGGNEQFF. In DNA, the CDR3 is TGTGCCAGCAGTTTAACGGGACAGGGGGGCAATGAGCAGTTCTTC.

Regarding this clone: Since the CDR3 does not end with the conserved phenylalanine or tryptophan, this likely comes from a read error. The rearrangement joins TRBV20-1 to TRBJ2-7; D remains ambiguous. The CDR3 sequence is 11 residues long. V gave up 3 bases and J gave up 3 bases, with 6 bases separating them. Germline loops: CDR1 DFQATT, CDR2 SNEGSKA (reference sequence). The CDR3 loop reads CSARGFYEQYL. CDR3 nucleotide sequence: TGCAGTGCTAGGGGATTCTACGAGCAGTACCTC.

A few counts support this clone. V is TRBV7-8 and J is TRBJ2-7, with 7 bases matching TRBD2. Germline loops: CDR1 SGHVS, CDR2 FQNEAQ. J lost 7 bases, V lost 4 bases, and 7 bases had no gene match. The length of the CDR3 is 13 residues. The CDR3, as DNA: TGTGCCAGCAGCTCGTCCCCGGGACTAGAGCAGTACTTC. Residues: CASSSSPGLEQYF. The whole variable domain, filled in from reference TRBV7-8 and TRBJ2-7, reads GAGVSQSPRYKVAKRGQDVALRCDPISGHVSLFWYQQALGQGPEFLTYFQNEAQLDKSGLPSDRFFAERPEGSVSTLKIQRTQQEDSAVYLCASSSSPGLEQYFGPGTRLTVT.

This clone occurred a few times. The chain is built from TRBV12-3 or TRBV12-4 and TRBJ1-1; unclear D gene. There are 16 residues in the CDR3. V was cut by 1 base and J by 1 base, with 13 bases left in between. CDR3 coding DNA: TGTGCCAGCAGTTTAGTTAGGCTGGTGGGGAACACTGAAGCTTTCTTT. Translating gives CASSLVRLVGNTEAFF.

This clone was observed a handful of times. This chain uses TRBV6-1 with TRBJ1-2; D is ambiguous. Germline CDR1 MNHNS, CDR2 SASEGT. The CDR3 length is 13 residues. Deletions cut 10 bases from V and 4 bases from J, with 16 bases between. CDR3 DNA: TGTGCCACCTACCGGGGATCCAGCTATGGCTACACCTTC. Its translation: CATYRGSSYGYTF.

In DNA, the CDR3 is TGTGCCAGCAGCGTACAGGGGTCCCCCGAAGCTTTCTTT. Protein product: CASSVQGSPEAFF. The V and J genes are TRBV7-2 and TRBJ1-1, with TRBD1 matching over 7 bases. J was trimmed by 8 bases and V by 5 bases; bases with no gene match: 8. Germline V gives CDR1 SGHTA, CDR2 FQGNSA. This CDR3 comprises 13 residues.

The chain links TRBV20-1 to TRBJ2-7; D could derive from TRBD1 or TRBD2 (5 bases each). CDR3 length: 13 residues. Germline V gives CDR1 DFQATT, CDR2 SNEGSKA (reference sequence). The ends were cut back, 3 bases at V and 3 bases at J, with 12 bases in the middle. The DNA for the CDR3 is TGCAGTGCTAGCGCAGGGAGAGGCTACGAGCAGTACTTC. This sequence encodes CSASAGRGYEQYF.

The rearrangement links TRBV28 to TRBJ2-2, with TRBD1 as a possible D gene (6 bases). The germline gives CDR1 MDHEN, CDR2 SYDVKM. There are 14 residues in the CDR3. V lost 5 bases and J 5 bases, leaving 12 bases between the germline ends. CDR3 loop: CASSLRDKTGELFF. The CDR3 DNA reads TGTGCCAGCAGTCTCCGGGACAAGACCGGGGAGCTGTTTTTT.

This clone was counted only a few times. V gene TRBV10-2 combines with J gene TRBJ2-7; TRBD1 aligns across 7 bases. V gave up 8 bases and J gave up 9 bases; unmatched junction bases: 7. The CDR3 extends over 11 amino acids. In germline, CDR1 is WSHSY, CDR2 SAAADI. The chain's CDR3 is CASGHTGVQYF. The CDR3, as DNA: TGCGCCAGCGGTCATACAGGGGTGCAGTACTTC.

This clone showed up just a few times. The V gene is TRBV27, the J gene TRBJ2-7; D not certain. V dropped 5 bases and J dropped 4 bases, with 6 bases sitting between them. Germline V gives CDR1 MNHEY, CDR2 SMNVEV (reference sequence). The CDR3 is 11 amino acids. CDR3 region: CASSPSYEQYF. CDR3 sequence (DNA): TGTGCCAGCAGTCCCTCGTACGAGCAGTACTTC.

This chain joins TRBV5-1 and TRBJ1-2; the D is unclear. This CDR3 is 13 amino acids long. Looked up from germline, CDR1 is SGHRS and CDR2 is YFSETQ. V was clipped by 4 bases and J by 4 bases, with 11 bases between them. CDR3 bases: TGCGCCAGCAGCCCGTATCGCACCTATGGCTACACCTTC. Its protein is CASSPYRTYGYTF.

This clone was seen only a few times. The CDR3 DNA sequence: TGTGCCAGCAGTGAAGCTCCCGACAGGTACGAGCAGTACTTC. Protein product: CASSEAPDRYEQYF. This chain links TRBV2 with TRBJ2-7; a weak D match, TRBD1 (6 bases). V was cut by 0 bases and J by 4 bases, with 10 bases left in between. The CDR3 contains 14 residues. Germline V gene lookup returns CDR1 SNHLY and CDR2 FYNNEI.

This clone was observed a few times. The chain combines TRBV6-1 with TRBJ2-7, with D perhaps given as TRBD1 or TRBD2 (5 bases each). V was cut by 4 bases and J by 4 bases, with 8 bases left in between. The CDR3 is made up of 12 amino acids. Looked up from germline, CDR1 is MNHNS and CDR2 is SASEGT. DNA for the CDR3: TGTGCCAGCAGTGTTGAGGGGTACGAGCAGTACTTC. Residues: CASSVEGYEQYF.

This clone was observed a few times. The genes are TRBV10-2 and TRBJ1-1; possible D gene TRBD1, 6 bases. The CDR3 is 11 amino acids. The germline CDR1 and CDR2 sequences are WSHSY and SAAADI. Trimming took 6 bases from V and 7 from J, leaving 9 bases between them. The CDR3 region is CASRVRGEAFF. DNA for the CDR3: TGCGCCAGCAGGGTCAGGGGTGAAGCTTTCTTT.

The chain has TRBV3-1 and TRBJ2-2; no definite D call. The CDR3 sequence is 14 residues long. V lost 2 bases, J lost 7 bases, and 11 bases lay in between. In germline, CDR1 is LGHDT, CDR2 YNNKEL (reference sequence). The CDR3 bases are TGTGCCAGCAGCCAATTTTTAGGAAGCGGGGAGCTGTTTTTT. Protein sequence: CASSQFLGSGELFF.

The chain is built from TRBV7-6 and TRBJ2-7; 11 nucleotides agree with TRBD1. The V gene's germline CDR1 is SGHVS and CDR2 FNYEAQ. The CDR3 spans 15 residues. The trim removed 5 bases at V and 2 bases at J, leaving 5 bases unmatched. CDR3 DNA sequence: TGTGCCAGCAGCCCCCGGGACAGGGGGGCCTACGAGCAGTACTTC. It is translated as CASSPRDRGAYEQYF.

This clone was observed a handful of times. The junction departs from germline at one end; a sequencing error may be responsible. This chain links TRBV6-2 or TRBV6-3 with TRBJ2-6; D call uncertain. Germline loops: CDR1 MNHEY, CDR2 SVGEGT. The CDR3 has 14 residues. The CDR3 coding sequence is TGTGCCAGCAGCCGTGTATCTGGTGCCAACGTCCTGACTTTC. Translated, it gives CASSRVSGANVLTF.

This clone was seen ten or more times. V usage is TRBV6-6 and J usage is TRBJ2-5; 7 bases fit TRBD1. Per germline, CDR1 MNHNY and CDR2 SVGAGI (reference sequence). The CDR3 is 14 residues long. V shed 3 bases and J 5 bases; nucleotides not matched to a gene: 6. CDR3 bases: TGTGCCAGCAGTTATAGTAGGGGGCTGGAGACCCAGTACTTC. It specifies CASSYSRGLETQYF.

This clone was found a few times. This chain uses TRBV6-2 or TRBV6-3 with TRBJ1-2, with D uncertain. Germline CDR1 and CDR2: MNHEY and SVGEGT. The CDR3 spans 13 residues. The V end lost 5 bases, the J end lost 2 bases, and 9 bases lay between the germline ends. Written as DNA, the CDR3 is TGTGCCAGCAGTCCGGGTGGGAACTATGGCTACACCTTC. Its translation: CASSPGGNYGYTF.

This sequence joins TRBV28 and TRBJ2-7, with 7 nucleotides matching TRBD1. Germline V gives CDR1 MDHEN, CDR2 SYDVKM. The CDR3 consists of 16 residues. J lost 0 bases, V lost 1 base, and 6 bases had no gene match. Here the CDR3 reads CASSLSGTVLSYEQYF. DNA of the CDR3: TGTGCCAGCAGTTTATCTGGGACAGTGCTCTCCTACGAGCAGTACTTC.

The V gene is TRBV20-1, the J gene TRBJ2-7; D may match TRBD1 or TRBD2 (5 bases each). The ends were cut back, 4 bases at V and 1 base at J, with 11 bases in the middle. Per germline, CDR1 DFQATT and CDR2 SNEGSKA (reference sequence). CDR3 length: 13 amino acids. CDR3 sequence: CSATRDASYEQYF. In nucleotides, the CDR3 is TGCAGTGCTACACGGGACGCATCCTACGAGCAGTACTTC.

A few counts support this clone. This sequence joins TRBV18 and TRBJ2-7; no definite D call. CDR1 KGHSH and CDR2 LQKENI come from the germline V gene. V was pared by 2 bases and J by 3 bases, with 11 bases between. This CDR3 is 14 amino acids long. In DNA, the CDR3 is TGTGCCAGCTCACCAGTAGGAAGGAGCTACGAGCAGTACTTC. Translated: CASSPVGRSYEQYF.